The T cell receptor beta chain described here comes from a study of T cell repertoires in cytomegalovirus infection. CDR3 length: 13 amino acids. V was cut by 3 bases and J by 4 bases, with 9 bases left in between. CDR1 is SQVTM and CDR2 is ANQGSEA in the germline V gene. Study-wide results and limits: In two of eight donors, the top clonotype was HLA-C-restricted CMV-specific.

This clonotype was picked up a small number of times. Its antigen is currently unknown. One entry per CDR3 protein results from TCRdb running MiXCR on the reads. The sample contains approximately 50,000 distinct CDR3 sequences, about 19% of which appear only once. The sequences come from CD8+ T cells from cultured PBMCs, collected from culture after CMV antigen stimulation. The chain couples TRBV29-1 to TRBJ2-2; D might be TRBD2 (6 bases). The receptor was derived from a human donor in good health (CMV status not recorded). Some clones in this sample may be carry-over from other donors' samples. This chain's CDR3 is CSVDRGSTGELFF. The CDR3 nucleotides are TGCAGCGTTGATCGGGGGTCCACCGGGGAGCTGTTTTTT.